A single TCR beta chain is shown here with its context. This entry is derived from a study of blood T cell repertoires in COVID-19. Overall study context: The samples span acute and convalescent COVID-19 from the United States, Italy and Spain.

In the original workflow: Quantification of nucleated cells was approximated via reference gene primer amplification. Generated by immunoSEQ multiplex PCR, the TCRdb table keeps only in-frame clones and is missing some. From that table come the V and J calls and clone size; the DNA was used to work out D and trimming. The sample includes 110,000 to 150,000 clones, about 80% seen only once; the top ten take around 2.7%. The V end was cut by 6 bases, the J end by 8 bases, with 13 bases between. Germline V gene sequence: CDR1 SQVTM, CDR2 ANQGSEA. This CDR3 spans 12 amino acids. Input material: peripheral blood. This rearrangement joins TRBV29-1 to TRBJ1-4, with a weak D call TRBD1 (6 bases). This TCR derives from a woman of 80 years or more with acute or convalescent COVID-19. CDR3 sequence reads: CSVGDQGEKLFF. CDR3 nucleotide sequence: TGCAGCGTCGGTGATCAGGGGGAAAAACTGTTTTTT.